This T cell receptor beta chain was sequenced during a study of blood T cell repertoires in COVID-19. Assay used: immunoSEQ multiplex PCR; TCRdb lists only in-frame clones, some missing. The sample carries roughly 140,000 clones, approximately 80% recorded once. This clone was observed a few times. The germline CDR1 and CDR2 sequences are MDHEN and SYDVKM. Between the trimmed V and J ends, which lost 4 bases and 5 bases, there was a span of 11 bases. The CDR3 covers 13 residues. The sample taken for sequencing was peripheral blood. The chain employs TRBV28 and TRBJ1-2; no reliable D call. This TCR derives from an elderly woman in a cohort sampled during active or convalescent COVID-19. The CDR3 reads CASSSEGIYGYTF. The CDR3 DNA follows: TGTGCCAGCAGTTCGGAGGGCATATATGGCTACACCTTC.